This entry features one T cell receptor beta chain sequence. This clone has just a few counts. Its target antigen remains unknown. No qualities accompany the bases; no much larger clone lies one base away. The immunoSEQ kit was used, according to the manufacturer's recommendations, to generate TCR beta libraries from genomic DNA. For library preparation, a first multiplex PCR was performed with proprietary primers, followed by a second PCR in which unique barcodes were added, and bead cleanups were performed after each round. A kit-provided positive control reaction and a negative control reaction were included in every sample batch. The final libraries were assessed on an Agilent 4200 TapeStation D1000 ScreenTape, pooled by volume, and quantified by qPCR. Sequencing was performed on an Illumina NextSeq500 with a MidOutput 150-cycle cartridge, and 156 Read1 and 15 Index1 cycles were run with kit custom primers. The pooled library was loaded at 0.8 to 1 pM, and roughly 20% PhiX control was spiked in. The source study handled its data this way. Vendor-processed data were analyzed in R, and a clonotype was defined as all T cells sharing the same CDR3 nucleotide sequence. For clone abundance analyses, frequencies were normalized to the 10,000 most abundant clones per sample. Before analysis, public T cell clones were removed, and these numbered fewer than five per sample on average. Tumor-enriched and baseline blood-enriched clonotypes were defined by at least a 32-fold difference in abundance between compartments. A beta-binomial differential abundance model was applied to find clonotypes that expanded or contracted between blood time points. The Baroni-Urbani and Buser coefficient was used to measure tumor-blood repertoire similarity, and groups were compared with two-tailed Wilcoxon tests in R. TCRdb holds this immuneACCESS table with in-frame rearrangements only. Some clones are missing; in checked studies, unresolved V genes explain under half, and the rest has no known cause. The DNA was the basis for D and trimming; V, J and clone size are from that table. The sample table shows just under 80,000 clones, and roughly 85% are seen once. The ten largest account for approximately 22% of the sample.

The CDR3 runs 15 amino acids, cysteine and phenylalanine included. Only CDR3 DNA is held: 45 bases, read in frame from base 1. Sequences ENHRY (CDR1) and SYGVKD (CDR2) are obtained from the germline V gene. V loses 2 bases at its end and J loses 5 bases; junction bases beyond the gene matches: 8. The sample originates from a study of radiation and T cells in renal cell carcinoma (dated by TCRdb to about 2020). Broadly, across the study: The samples were obtained from a clinical trial, where primary renal cell carcinomas were treated with 15 Gy stereotactic body radiation therapy and then removed by nephrectomy 4 weeks afterward. A total of roughly 53 samples underwent TCR beta sequencing, made up of roughly 26 tumors and about 27 peripheral blood samples. Across all 50 or so samples, 4,000,000 or so unique CDR3 nucleotide sequences, encoding approximately 2.5 million unique CDR3 amino acid sequences, were identified.

The sample's time point, from its label and the paper: blood 2 weeks post-SBRT. The treatment or condition label corresponds to: 15 Gy SBRT to primary tumor, nephrectomy 4 weeks later. To follow tumor-enriched clonotypes, peripheral blood was collected serially from radiation-treated patients at baseline and again at 2 weeks and 4 weeks after SBRT. All patients had renal cell carcinoma with clear cell pathology. Genomic DNA for TCR sequencing was prepared using the QIAamp DNA Blood Mini Kit (Qiagen). Only samples passing all quality control checks were included in the analyses. What the authors observed across the whole study: No pretreatment tumor biopsies were available, so the baseline intratumoral presence of clonotypes could not be determined. Blood repertoire dynamics were not followed beyond 4 weeks after treatment. Top tumor clonotypes rose in blood from baseline to 2 weeks post-radiation, then contracted by 4 weeks, suggesting transient expansion of tumor-resident clones. With a single-armed trial design, the study had no way to address how radiation dose or scheduling affects the TCR repertoire.

The sequences come from blood, collected from a patient whose treatment included radiotherapy and nephrectomy. The sequence derives from a woman in her fifties or sixties with renal cell carcinoma. This chain is built from TRBV10-3 and TRBJ2-7; 8 middle bases align to TRBD2. The CDR3 protein: CAISELEAGVDEQYF. The DNA sequence reads TGTGCCATCAGTGAGCTCGAAGCGGGAGTTGACGAGCAGTACTTC.